The clone carrying this TCR beta chain was detected a few times. Its specificity is unknown. An end of the junction does not agree with germline; a read error may underlie this. This CDR3 contains 11 residues. CDR1 and CDR2 (germline): GTSNPN, SVGIG (reference sequence). The data originate from a study of graft-versus-host responses after intestinal transplantation. Intraepithelial plus lamina propria lymphocytes were released by processing graft tissue. General observations from the study: Analysis identified GvH clones in recipient marrow, with some appearing first in ileum or blood.

Produced via immunoSEQ multiplex PCR; TCRdb's table is partial and in-frame only. This table holds 15,000 to 18,000 clones, around 70% found once. The material was ileum tissue, obtained 14 days after transplant. This clonotype was obtained from a human patient who received an intestinal transplant, so some T cells may come from the graft donor. This chain links TRBV30 with TRBJ2-7, with D hard to call. CDR3 sequence reads: CAWSFGTNEAF. The CDR3 region has the DNA TGTGCCTGGAGTTTCGGCACTAACGAGGCCTTC.